The 22 T cell receptor beta chains below were found in one sample sequenced in a study of CD8 T cells in ankylosing spondylitis listed by TCRdb under 2017. Receptor amplification or capture employed 5' RACE. The sample was run on an Illumina HiSeq 2500. TCRdb took the public reads, trimmed them with fastp at Q25, ran MiXCR for clone calling and kept in-frame beta chains. CDR3 protein duplicates are merged, each entry listing the most common genes and DNA. Across this sample there are about 220,000 distinct CDR3 sequences, with around 25% seen only once. The ten largest clones represent roughly 6.7% of the sample. The sample consisted of blood, either unsorted or a sorted T cell fraction (not recorded which). The receptor source for this set is a male donor with ankylosing spondylitis or in good health (not recorded which).

This clonotype was seen only a few times. The CDR3 region is CASSQEGLAGSYNEQFF. DNA of the CDR3: TGCGCCAGCAGCCAAGAGGGACTAGCGGGTTCCTACAATGAGCAGTTCTTC. V and J are TRBV4-1 and TRBJ2-1; 12 bases match TRBD2. The CDR3 spans 17 residues. V lost 0 bases and J lost 1; bases outside the gene matches: 1. Per the germline V gene, CDR1 is MGHRA and CDR2 is YSYEKL.

This chain connects TRBV29-1 to TRBJ2-4; D uncertain. CDR3 size: 15 residues. Trimming took 7 bases from V and 2 from J, leaving 18 bases between them. Germline V lookup: CDR1 SQVTM, CDR2 ANQGSEA. CDR3 sequence (DNA): TGCAGCGCCCTGTCGTCCCGGTTGACCAAAAACATTCAGTACTTC. It is translated as CSALSSRLTKNIQYF.

This clonotype was counted between two and nine times. J is TRBJ1-2 and V is TRBV29-1; D ambiguous. There are 13 residues in the CDR3. Germline V gene lookup returns CDR1 SQVTM and CDR2 ANQGSEA. Deletions cut 5 bases from V and 4 bases from J, with 14 bases between. The CDR3 DNA reads as TGCAGCGTTTCTCCCACTTCAGGCTATGGCTACACCTTC. Translated, it gives CSVSPTSGYGYTF.

Only one count was recorded for this clonotype. V usage is TRBV7-9 and J usage is TRBJ2-2; unclear D gene. The length of the CDR3 is 14 residues. Per the germline V gene, CDR1 is SEHNR and CDR2 is FQNEAQ (reference sequence). V lost 0 bases to trimming and J lost 5 bases, with 7 bases between them. CDR3 protein: CASSLAYGTGELFF. The DNA of the CDR3 is TGTGCCAGCAGCTTAGCCTATGGAACCGGGGAGCTGTTTTTT.

This clonotype showed up many times. The chain is built from TRBV7-2 and TRBJ2-1; 8 bases match TRBD2. The CDR3 is 16 amino acids. V lost 1 base, J lost 2 bases, and 4 bases stayed unmatched. Germline CDR1 and CDR2: SGHTA and FQGNSA. The CDR3 spells CASSLEAGGTYNEQFF. As DNA, the CDR3 is TGTGCCAGCAGCTTAGAGGCGGGGGGCACCTACAATGAGCAGTTCTTC.

This clonotype was detected many times. V is TRBV9 and J is TRBJ2-7; 7 bases map to TRBD2. Per germline, CDR1 SGDLS and CDR2 YYNGEE. V shed 3 bases, J shed 6 bases, and the junction held 6 bases outside the gene matches. This CDR3 comprises 13 residues. The CDR3 DNA is TGTGCCAGCAGCGAAACTCCGGGAGGCGAGCAGTACTTC. Translated, it gives CASSETPGGEQYF.

The chain joins TRBV10-2 to TRBJ1-1; D not certain. Trimming removed 3 bases at V and 7 bases at J, with 9 bases between. CDR1 is WSHSY and CDR2 is SAAADI in the germline V gene. This CDR3 is 12 amino acids long. CDR3 in DNA: TGCGCCAGCAGTGAATACGGCAATGAAGCTTTCTTT. This gives the protein CASSEYGNEAFF.

For this clonotype: This clone may be a read error of a much larger clone one base away. This chain uses TRBV4-3 with TRBJ2-7; no definite D call. With 0 bases removed from V and 0 bases from J, the gap between germline ends came to 9 bases. This CDR3 spans 15 amino acids. Germline V gene data show CDR1 as LGHNA and CDR2 as YSLEER. Written as DNA, the CDR3 is TGCGCCAGCAGCCAAGAGAGCCGGACCTCCTACGAGCAGTACTTC. Protein product: CASSQESRTSYEQYF.

The V gene is TRBV9, the J gene TRBJ2-1; D unresolved. Germline V lookup: CDR1 SGDLS, CDR2 YYNGEE. This CDR3 has 11 amino acids. Trimming shortened V by 0 bases and J by 8 bases, and 3 bases separated the two germline ends. In DNA, the CDR3 is TGTGCCAGCAGCGTAGAGGATGAGCAGTTCTTC. Encoded protein: CASSVEDEQFF.

This chain joins TRBV5-1 and TRBJ1-6; possible D gene TRBD1, 5 bases. Trimming removed 0 bases at V and 6 bases at J, with 10 bases between. CDR1 is SGHRS, CDR2 YFSETQ, per germline. The CDR3 is made up of 15 amino acids. The DNA for the CDR3 is TGCGCCAGCAGCTTGGTTGGGACGGCTAATTCACCCCTCCACTTT. Protein product: CASSLVGTANSPLHF. The full variable domain, rest sourced from reference TRBV5-1 and TRBJ1-6, is KAGVTQTPRYLIKTRGQQVTLSCSPISGHRSVSWYQQTPGQGLQFLFEYFSETQRNKGNFPGRFSGRQFSNSRSEMNVSTLELGDSALYLCASSLVGTANSPLHFGNGTRLTVT.

This clonotype was detected ten times or more. For the CDR3, the DNA is TGTGCCAGCAGCTCCGGGGGGGGCTATGGCTACACCTTC. Encoded protein: CASSSGGGYGYTF. The rearrangement uses TRBV7-2 and TRBJ1-2; possible D gene TRBD1, 5 bases. CDR1 and CDR2 from the germline V gene are SGHTA and FQGNSA. V lost 4 bases and J 4 bases, leaving 10 bases between the germline ends. The CDR3 has 13 residues.

The V and J genes are TRBV7-9 and TRBJ2-1; D call uncertain. V was shortened by 5 bases and J by 0 bases, with 11 bases between the two germline ends. Germline V gene data show CDR1 as SEHNR and CDR2 as FQNEAQ (reference sequence). The CDR3 extends over 15 amino acids. The CDR3 loop reads CASSPDGYSYNEQFF. The CDR3 nucleotides are TGTGCCAGCAGCCCGGACGGGTACTCCTACAATGAGCAGTTCTTC.

The chain employs TRBV6-1 and TRBJ2-7; 10 bases are a match to TRBD1. The germline V gene has CDR1 MNHNS and CDR2 SASEGT. V gave up 6 bases and J gave up 3 bases; unmatched junction bases: 5. The CDR3 totals 14 residues. The CDR3 is CASSQTGGGYEQYF. The CDR3 DNA reads as TGTGCCAGCAGCCAGACAGGGGGCGGCTACGAGCAGTACTTC.

This clonotype showed up many times. This chain connects TRBV5-1 to TRBJ2-2; D is uncertain. CDR1 SGHRS and CDR2 YFSETQ come from the germline V gene. This CDR3 has 15 amino acids. Trimming shortened V by 4 bases and J by 0 bases, and 10 bases separated the two germline ends. In DNA, the CDR3 is TGCGCCAGCAGCCCGATGGATCCGAACACCGGGGAGCTGTTTTTT. Protein sequence: CASSPMDPNTGELFF.

This clonotype was seen ten or more times. The J gene is TRBJ2-3, the V gene TRBV15; maybe TRBD2 (6 bases). Germline-derived CDR1 and CDR2 are LNHNV and YYDKDF (reference sequence). V lost 3 bases to trimming and J lost 3 bases, with 10 bases between them. CDR3 size: 14 residues. Written as DNA, the CDR3 is TGTGCCACCAGCAGCAAGGAGGGGACAGATACGCAGTATTTT. Its translation: CATSSKEGTDTQYF.

Only a few counts were recorded for this clonotype. The chain uses TRBV5-1 and TRBJ1-2; D possibly corresponds to TRBD1 (5 bases). CDR3 length: 13 amino acids. CDR1 is SGHRS, CDR2 YFSETQ, per germline. V lost 1 base and J 8 bases, leaving 12 bases between the germline ends. In nucleotides, the CDR3 is TGCGCCAGCAGCTTGAGCAGGGTAGAGGGCTACACCTTC. Translating gives CASSLSRVEGYTF.

This clonotype was counted at least ten times. The chain is built from TRBV5-4 and TRBJ1-2; no firm D call. Trimming removed 1 base from V and 2 bases from J, with 12 bases in between. The CDR3 is 15 residues long. Germline CDR1 SGHNT, CDR2 YYREEE (reference sequence). CDR3 nucleotides: TGTGCCAGCAGCTTGTGGCAGTCTGGGAACTATGGCTACACCTTC. This encodes CASSLWQSGNYGYTF. Using reference TRBV5-4 and TRBJ1-2 for the parts outside the CDR3, the full variable domain is ETGVTQSPTHLIKTRGQQVTLRCSSQSGHNTVSWYQQALGQGPQFIFQYYREEENGRGNFPPRFSGLQFPNYSSELNVNALELDDSALYLCASSLWQSGNYGYTFGSGTRLTVV.

This clonotype was observed a few times. This chain links TRBV20-1 with TRBJ2-1, with D perhaps TRBD1 (5 bases). Germline loops: CDR1 DFQATT, CDR2 SNEGSKA (reference sequence). The CDR3 is 15 residues long. V gave up 0 bases and J gave up 8 bases, with 17 bases separating them. The CDR3: CSARDGQGLFDEQFF. The CDR3 region has the DNA TGCAGTGCTAGAGATGGTCAGGGTCTCTTCGATGAGCAGTTCTTC.

This clonotype occurred a few times. The chain combines TRBV5-1 with TRBJ2-5; the match to TRBD1 covers 11 bases. The length of the CDR3 is 16 residues. The germline gives CDR1 SGHRS, CDR2 YFSETQ. J gave up 0 bases and V 4 bases, and 5 bases lay outside the gene matches. The CDR3 sequence: CASSPGTGGYQETQYF. In DNA form, the CDR3 reads TGCGCCAGCAGCCCGGGGACAGGGGGGTACCAAGAGACCCAGTACTTC. Together with reference TRBV5-1 and TRBJ2-5, the CDR3 gives the full variable domain: KAGVTQTPRYLIKTRGQQVTLSCSPISGHRSVSWYQQTPGQGLQFLFEYFSETQRNKGNFPGRFSGRQFSNSRSEMNVSTLELGDSALYLCASSPGTGGYQETQYFGPGTRLLVL.

In this sample, this clonotype turned up a few times. The V call is TRBV29-1, the J call TRBJ1-1, with D hard to call. The V gene lost 8 bases and the J gene lost 4 bases, with 14 bases spanning the gap. Germline assignment: CDR1 SQVTM and CDR2 ANQGSEA. This CDR3 contains 12 residues. CDR3 coding DNA: TGCAGCACATCCAAGGGAACCACTGAAGCTTTCTTT. Encoded protein: CSTSKGTTEAFF.

This chain connects TRBV12-3 or TRBV12-4 to TRBJ2-1; 11 nucleotides align to TRBD2. The J segment lost 3 bases and the V segment lost 8 bases, leaving 6 bases of the junction unmatched. This CDR3 comprises 15 residues. CDR3 protein: CASCLGLAGYNEQFF. In DNA form, the CDR3 reads TGTGCCAGCTGCCTCGGACTAGCGGGCTACAATGAGCAGTTCTTC.

This clonotype was counted a single time. The V gene is TRBV20-1, the J gene TRBJ2-4; 12 nucleotides agree with TRBD2. The CDR3 contains 19 residues. The V segment lost 4 bases and the J segment 0 bases; nucleotides outside the gene matches: 13. Germline CDR1 reads DFQATT; CDR2 reads SNEGSKA (reference sequence). The CDR3 sequence: CSAKDHLAGGPSAKNIQYF. The CDR3 DNA reads TGCAGTGCTAAAGATCATCTAGCGGGAGGGCCCTCAGCCAAAAACATTCAGTACTTC.